The rows below give T cell receptor beta chains drawn from one sample of a study of neurological immune-mediated disorders. MiXCR, applied by TCRdb to the 5' RACE reads, yields one record per CDR3 protein. This sample has 81,000 or so distinct CDR3 sequences, with about 12% found just once. The material sequenced was PBMCs. These receptor sequences come from a female donor with HTLV-1-associated myelopathy (HAM/TSP). Both conserved end residues are part of each CDR3. The D gene is left open where the match is weak. Some rows have no size entry. The others give once, few or many, or a class for an expanded clone.

J	size	D	V	CDR3	DNA
TRBJ2-3	many	NA	TRBV5-1	CASSLDNTYTDTQYF	TGCGCCAGCAGCTTAGATAATACCTACACAGATACGCAGTATTTT
TRBJ1-5	many	NA	TRBV28	CASSFGGGRNQPQHF	TGTGCCAGCAGTTTTGGGGGGGGGCGCAATCAGCCCCAGCATTTT
TRBJ1-1	many	NA	TRBV7-2	CASSPGRAFF	TGTGCCAGCAGCCCGGGTAGGGCTTTCTTT
TRBJ2-3	many	NA	TRBV9	CASSDPRSADTQYF	TGTGCCAGCAGCGACCCAAGGTCCGCAGATACGCAGTATTTT
TRBJ2-1	many	TRBD1	TRBV24-1	CATSDGTGLHNEQFF	TGTGCCACCAGTGACGGGACAGGGCTTCACAATGAGCAGTTCTTC
TRBJ1-1	many	NA	TRBV9	CASTTPGRSEAFF	TGTGCCAGTACTACACCGGGGCGCTCTGAAGCTTTCTTT
TRBJ2-5	few	NA	TRBV7-6	CASSPQGLRLRETQYF	TGTGCCAGCAGCCCTCAGGGGTTGCGCCTTCGAGAGACCCAGTACTTC
TRBJ2-7	many	NA	TRBV13	CASRPRTDYEQYF	TGTGCCAGCAGGCCTAGGACTGACTACGAGCAGTACTTC
TRBJ1-1	many	NA	TRBV5-1	CASSLSGDTEAFF	TGCGCCAGCAGCTTGTCGGGTGACACTGAAGCTTTCTTT
TRBJ2-7	many	NA	TRBV6-5	CATSAGTRGGYEQYF	TGTGCCACCTCAGCAGGAACGCGGGGAGGATACGAGCAGTACTTC
TRBJ2-1	NA	NA	TRBV4-1	CASSQGLVSQF	TGCGCCAGCAGCCAAGGCCTGGTGAGCCAATTC
TRBJ2-3	many	NA	TRBV5-1	CASSLLSMDADTQYF	TGCGCCAGCAGCTTGCTATCAATGGACGCAGATACGCAGTATTTT
TRBJ2-6	many	NA	TRBV15	CATSRDAEQVYSYSGANVLTF	TGTGCCACCAGCAGAGACGCCGAACAGGTTTATAGCTACTCTGGGGCCAACGTCCTGACTTTC
TRBJ2-1	many	NA	TRBV5-1	CASSLDGSSYNEQFF	TGCGCCAGCAGCTTGGATGGGAGCTCCTACAATGAGCAGTTCTTC
TRBJ2-2	many	NA	TRBV12-3/TRBV12-4	CASSSRRWTGELFF	TGTGCCAGCAGTTCTCGTCGATGGACCGGGGAGCTGTTTTTT
TRBJ2-2	many	NA	TRBV18	CASSRDGRTDTGELFF	TGTGCCAGCTCACGAGACGGGCGGACTGACACCGGGGAGCTGTTTTTT